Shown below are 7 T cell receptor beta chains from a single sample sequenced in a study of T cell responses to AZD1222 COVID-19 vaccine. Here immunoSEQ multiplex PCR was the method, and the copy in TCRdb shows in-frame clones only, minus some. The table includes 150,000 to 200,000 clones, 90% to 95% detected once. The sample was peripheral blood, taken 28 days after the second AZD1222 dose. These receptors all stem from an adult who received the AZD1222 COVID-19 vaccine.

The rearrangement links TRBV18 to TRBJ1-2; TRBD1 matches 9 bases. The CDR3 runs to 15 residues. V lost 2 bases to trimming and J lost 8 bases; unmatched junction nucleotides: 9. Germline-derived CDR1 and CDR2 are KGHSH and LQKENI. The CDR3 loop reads CASSPSGTGNGGYTF. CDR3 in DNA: TGTGCCAGCTCACCAAGCGGGACAGGGAACGGCGGCTACACCTTC.

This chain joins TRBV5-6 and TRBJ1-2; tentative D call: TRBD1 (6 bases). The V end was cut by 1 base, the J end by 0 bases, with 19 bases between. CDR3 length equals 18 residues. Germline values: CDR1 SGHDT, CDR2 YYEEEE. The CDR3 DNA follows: TGTGCCAGCAGCTTGACCTTCTACAGGGTGGTGGCTAACTATGGCTACACCTTC. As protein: CASSLTFYRVVANYGYTF.

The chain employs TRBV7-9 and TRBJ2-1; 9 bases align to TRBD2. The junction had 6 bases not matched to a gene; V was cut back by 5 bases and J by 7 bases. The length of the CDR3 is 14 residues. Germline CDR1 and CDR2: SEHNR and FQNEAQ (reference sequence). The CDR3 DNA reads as TGTGCCAGCAGCATTAGCGGGAGAGGGAATGAGCAGTTCTTC. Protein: CASSISGRGNEQFF.

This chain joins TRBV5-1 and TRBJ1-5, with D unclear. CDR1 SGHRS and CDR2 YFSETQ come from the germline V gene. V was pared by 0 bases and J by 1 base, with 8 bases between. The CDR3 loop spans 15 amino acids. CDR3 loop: CASSLAGMSNQPQHF. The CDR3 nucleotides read TGCGCCAGCAGCTTGGCAGGTATGAGCAATCAGCCCCAGCATTTT.

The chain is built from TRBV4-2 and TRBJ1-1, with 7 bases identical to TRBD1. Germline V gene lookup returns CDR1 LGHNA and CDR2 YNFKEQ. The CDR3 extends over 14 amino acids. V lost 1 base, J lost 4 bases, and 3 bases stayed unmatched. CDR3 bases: TGTGCCAGCAGCCAAGGGGCAGGGGGCACTGAAGCTTTCTTT. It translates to CASSQGAGGTEAFF.

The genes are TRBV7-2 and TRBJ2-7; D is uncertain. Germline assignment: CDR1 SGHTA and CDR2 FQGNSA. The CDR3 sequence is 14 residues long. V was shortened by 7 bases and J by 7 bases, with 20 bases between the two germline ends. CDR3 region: CASTDRRSAREQYF. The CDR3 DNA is TGTGCCAGCACCGATCGTAGGAGCGCAAGGGAGCAGTACTTC.

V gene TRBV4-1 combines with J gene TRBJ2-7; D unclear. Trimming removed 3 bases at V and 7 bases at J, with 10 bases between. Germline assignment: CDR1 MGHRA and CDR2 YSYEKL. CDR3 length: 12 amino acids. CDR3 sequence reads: CASSQSLGEQYF. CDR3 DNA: TGCGCCAGCAGCCAGTCCCTGGGGGAGCAGTACTTC.